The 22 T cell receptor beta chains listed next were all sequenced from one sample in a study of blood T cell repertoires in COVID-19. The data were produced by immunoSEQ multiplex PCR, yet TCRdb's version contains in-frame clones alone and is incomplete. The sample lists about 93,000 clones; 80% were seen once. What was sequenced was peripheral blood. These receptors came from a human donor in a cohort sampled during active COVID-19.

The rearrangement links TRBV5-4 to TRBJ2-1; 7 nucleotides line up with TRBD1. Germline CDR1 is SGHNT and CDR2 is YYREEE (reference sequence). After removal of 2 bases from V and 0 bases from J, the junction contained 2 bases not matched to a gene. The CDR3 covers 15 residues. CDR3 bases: TGTGCCAGCAGCTTTCGGGACAGCTCCTACAATGAGCAGTTCTTC. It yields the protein CASSFRDSSYNEQFF.

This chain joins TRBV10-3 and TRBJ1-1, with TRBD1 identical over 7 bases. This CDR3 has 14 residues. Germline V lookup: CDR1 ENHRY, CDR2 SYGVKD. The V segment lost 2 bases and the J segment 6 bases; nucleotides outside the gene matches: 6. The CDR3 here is CAISERGGRSEAFF. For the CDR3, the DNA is TGTGCCATCAGTGAGAGAGGGGGCAGGTCTGAAGCTTTCTTT.

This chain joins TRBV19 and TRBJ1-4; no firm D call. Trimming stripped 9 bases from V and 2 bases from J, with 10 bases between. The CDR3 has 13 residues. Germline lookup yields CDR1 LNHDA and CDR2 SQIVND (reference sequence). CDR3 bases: TGTGCCAGCGCGGGCCGTACTAATGAAAAACTGTTTTTT. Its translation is CASAGRTNEKLFF.

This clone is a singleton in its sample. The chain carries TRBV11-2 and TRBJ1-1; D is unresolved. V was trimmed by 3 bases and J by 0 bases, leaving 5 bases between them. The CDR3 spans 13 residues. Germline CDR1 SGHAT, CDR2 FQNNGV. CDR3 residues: CASSFTVNTEAFF. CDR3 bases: TGTGCCAGCAGCTTCACAGTGAACACTGAAGCTTTCTTT. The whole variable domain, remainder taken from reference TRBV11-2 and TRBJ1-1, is EAGVAQSPRYKIIEKRQSVAFWCNPISGHATLYWYQQILGQGPKLLIQFQNNGVVDDSQLPKDRFSAERLKGVDSTLKIQPAKLEDSAVYLCASSFTVNTEAFFGQGTRLTVV.

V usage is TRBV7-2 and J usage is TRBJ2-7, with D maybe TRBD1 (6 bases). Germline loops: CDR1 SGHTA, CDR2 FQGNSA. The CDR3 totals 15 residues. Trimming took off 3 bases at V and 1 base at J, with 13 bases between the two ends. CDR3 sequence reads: CASSFTGTPSYEQYF. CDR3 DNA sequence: TGTGCCAGCAGCTTCACCGGGACACCATCCTACGAGCAGTACTTC. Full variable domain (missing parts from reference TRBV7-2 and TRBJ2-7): GAGVSQSPSNKVTEKGKDVELRCDPISGHTALYWYRQSLGQGLEFLIYFQGNSAPDKSGLPSDRFSAERTGGSVSTLTIQRTQQEDSAVYLCASSFTGTPSYEQYFGPGTRLTVT.

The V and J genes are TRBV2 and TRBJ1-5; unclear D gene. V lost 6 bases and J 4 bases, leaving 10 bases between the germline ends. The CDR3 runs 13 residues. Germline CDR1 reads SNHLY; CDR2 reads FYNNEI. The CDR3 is CASRRDFNQPQHF. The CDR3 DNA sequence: TGTGCCAGCAGGAGGGATTTTAATCAGCCCCAGCATTTT.

CDR3 in DNA: TGCGCCAGCACCAGGGGGAGAAACTATGGCTACACCTTC. Translation: CASTRGRNYGYTF. This sequence joins TRBV5-1 and TRBJ1-2, with TRBD1 matching 7 bases. Germline V gene sequence: CDR1 SGHRS, CDR2 YFSETQ. V lost 6 bases to trimming and J lost 2 bases; unmatched junction nucleotides: 4. The CDR3 extends over 13 amino acids.

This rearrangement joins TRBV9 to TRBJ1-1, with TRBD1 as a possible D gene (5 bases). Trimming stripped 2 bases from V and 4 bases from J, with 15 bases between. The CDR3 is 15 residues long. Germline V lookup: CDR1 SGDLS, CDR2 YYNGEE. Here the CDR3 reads CASSVGGNRLTEAFF. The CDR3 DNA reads TGTGCCAGCAGCGTTGGGGGGAATCGGCTCACTGAAGCTTTCTTT.

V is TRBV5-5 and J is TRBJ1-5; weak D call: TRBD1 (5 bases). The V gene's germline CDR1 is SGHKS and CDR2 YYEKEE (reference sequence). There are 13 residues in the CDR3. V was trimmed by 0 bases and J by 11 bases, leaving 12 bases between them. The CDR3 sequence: CASSLEWGGAQHF. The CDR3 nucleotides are TGTGCCAGCAGCTTGGAATGGGGCGGAGCCCAGCATTTT.

The CDR3 region is CASSLGGPGQGYTF. As DNA, the CDR3 is TGCGCCAGCAGCTTGGGTGGTCCAGGGCAGGGCTACACCTTC. The chain combines TRBV5-1 with TRBJ1-2; a weak D match, TRBD1 (5 bases). CDR3 size: 14 residues. Trimming shortened V by 0 bases and J by 8 bases, and 14 bases separated the two germline ends. Per germline, CDR1 SGHRS and CDR2 YFSETQ.

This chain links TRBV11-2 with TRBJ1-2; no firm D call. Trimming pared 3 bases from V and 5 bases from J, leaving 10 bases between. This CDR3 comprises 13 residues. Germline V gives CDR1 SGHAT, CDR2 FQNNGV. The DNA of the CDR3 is TGTGCCAGCAGCTTTGGTGAGGGATATGGCTACACCTTC. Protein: CASSFGEGYGYTF.

The CDR3 sequence is CASSYSDTSTDTQYF. The CDR3 bases are TGTGCCAGCAGTTACTCAGACACTAGCACAGATACGCAGTATTTT. The chain joins TRBV6-2 or TRBV6-3 to TRBJ2-3; no clear D gene. Germline V lookup: CDR1 MNHEY, CDR2 SVGEGT. The length of the CDR3 is 15 residues. Deletions cut 0 bases from V and 0 bases from J, with 7 bases between.

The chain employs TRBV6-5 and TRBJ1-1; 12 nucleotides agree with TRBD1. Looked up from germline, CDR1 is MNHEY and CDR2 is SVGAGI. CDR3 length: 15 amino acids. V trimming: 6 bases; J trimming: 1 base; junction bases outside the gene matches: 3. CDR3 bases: TGTGCCAGCAGCGGGACAGGGGGCTGGAACACTGAAGCTTTCTTT. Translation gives CASSGTGGWNTEAFF.

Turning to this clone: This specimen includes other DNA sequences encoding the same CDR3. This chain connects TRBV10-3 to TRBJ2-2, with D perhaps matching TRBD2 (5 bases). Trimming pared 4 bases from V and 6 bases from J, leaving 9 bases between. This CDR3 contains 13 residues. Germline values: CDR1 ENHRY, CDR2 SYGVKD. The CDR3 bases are TGTGCCATCAGTGGGCTAGCCCCCGGGGAGCTGTTTTTT. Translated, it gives CAISGLAPGELFF.

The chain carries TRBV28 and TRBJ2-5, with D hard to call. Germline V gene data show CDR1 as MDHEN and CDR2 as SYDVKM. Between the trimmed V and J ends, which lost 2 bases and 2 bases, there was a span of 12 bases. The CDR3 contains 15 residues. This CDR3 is CASSLNLRRQETQYF. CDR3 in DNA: TGTGCCAGCAGTTTAAATTTGCGGCGTCAAGAGACCCAGTACTTC.

The chain's CDR3 is CSVASGKLGQYF. DNA for the CDR3: TGCAGCGTTGCATCGGGCAAACTAGGGCAGTACTTC. The chain joins TRBV29-1 to TRBJ2-7; a weak D match, TRBD2 (5 bases). V was pared by 4 bases and J by 9 bases, with 16 bases between. The CDR3 extends over 12 amino acids. Germline lookup yields CDR1 SQVTM and CDR2 ANQGSEA.

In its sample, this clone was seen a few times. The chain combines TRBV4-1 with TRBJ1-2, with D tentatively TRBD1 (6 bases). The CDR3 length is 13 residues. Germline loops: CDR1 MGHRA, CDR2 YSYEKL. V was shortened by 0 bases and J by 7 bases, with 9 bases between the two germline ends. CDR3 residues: CASSQDWGLGYTF. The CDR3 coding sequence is TGCGCCAGCAGCCAAGATTGGGGGCTTGGCTACACCTTC.

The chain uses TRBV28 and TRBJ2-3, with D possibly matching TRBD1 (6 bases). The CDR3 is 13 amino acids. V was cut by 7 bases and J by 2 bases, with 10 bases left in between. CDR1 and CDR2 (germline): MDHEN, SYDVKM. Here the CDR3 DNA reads TGTGCCAGCATAGGACAGTTCACAGATACGCAGTATTTT. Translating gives CASIGQFTDTQYF.

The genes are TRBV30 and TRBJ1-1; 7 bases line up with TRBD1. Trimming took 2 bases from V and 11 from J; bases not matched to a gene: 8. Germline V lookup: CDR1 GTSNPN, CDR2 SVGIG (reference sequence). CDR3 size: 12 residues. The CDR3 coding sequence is TGTGCCTGGAGTCGGCAGGGGGTGGATGCTTTCTTT. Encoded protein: CAWSRQGVDAFF.

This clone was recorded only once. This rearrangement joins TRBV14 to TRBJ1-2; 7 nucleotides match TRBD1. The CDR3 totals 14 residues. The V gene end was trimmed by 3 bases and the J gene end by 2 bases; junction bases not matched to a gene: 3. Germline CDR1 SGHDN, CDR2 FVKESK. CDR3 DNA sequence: TGTGCCAGCAGCCATAACAGGGGAAACTATGGCTACACCTTC. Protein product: CASSHNRGNYGYTF.

CDR3 nucleotides: TGTGCCAGCAGCCCGGGAGGGGCAAGAGTCAAAAACATTCAGTACTTC. Amino acid sequence: CASSPGGARVKNIQYF. V usage is TRBV5-4 and J usage is TRBJ2-4, with 8 nucleotides matching TRBD2. V shed 4 bases and J 3 bases; nucleotides not matched to a gene: 9. CDR1 is SGHNT and CDR2 is YYREEE in the germline V gene (reference sequence). This CDR3 has 16 amino acids. Full variable domain (rest looked up from reference TRBV5-4 and TRBJ2-4): ETGVTQSPTHLIKTRGQQVTLRCSSQSGHNTVSWYQQALGQGPQFIFQYYREEENGRGNFPPRFSGLQFPNYSSELNVNALELDDSALYLCASSPGGARVKNIQYFGAGTRLSVL.

CDR3 in amino acids: CASSPTTGLQETQYF. In DNA form, the CDR3 reads TGCGCCAGCAGCCCAACGACAGGGCTTCAAGAGACCCAGTACTTC. The V gene is TRBV5-1, the J gene TRBJ2-5, with TRBD1 identical over 7 bases. The CDR3 extends over 15 amino acids. Germline V gene lookup returns CDR1 SGHRS and CDR2 YFSETQ. The V and J ends lost 4 bases and 2 bases, in that order; junction bases with no gene match: 8.